The 25 T cell receptor beta chains reported below all come from one sample, sequenced in a study of blood T cells in healthy people across ages. Next came a second PCR, run for about 6 to 11 cycles, which used a sample-barcoded 5' primer along with a J-beta primer mix. TCRdb re-analysed the 5' RACE reads in MiXCR, keeping a single row per CDR3 protein. The data show over 600,000 distinct CDR3 sequences, 56% seen once. Material: blood. These receptors were collected from a man aged 35 to 55 in good health.

This clonotype was detected a few times. V usage is TRBV7-9 and J usage is TRBJ1-2, with 11 bases aligning to TRBD1. The length of the CDR3 is 13 residues. The germline V gene encodes CDR1 SEHNR and CDR2 FQNEAQ (reference sequence). Trimming took 4 bases from V and 8 from J; bases not matched to a gene: 3. The CDR3 here is CASSYGTGGGYTF. In DNA, the CDR3 is TGTGCCAGCAGCTACGGGACAGGGGGAGGCTACACCTTC.

The chain carries TRBV27 and TRBJ2-3; D may be TRBD1 or TRBD2 (5 bases each). The germline gives CDR1 MNHEY, CDR2 SMNVEV (reference sequence). The CDR3 totals 17 residues. V lost 3 bases to trimming and J lost 5 bases, with 21 bases between them. The CDR3 DNA reads as TGTGCCAGCAGTTTTTTGAGGTCGGGTGGGGCGGGAGATACGCAGTATTTT. Translation gives CASSFLRSGGAGDTQYF.

This clonotype appeared a few times. The V call is TRBV27, the J call TRBJ1-2; D gene uncertain. This CDR3 has 13 amino acids. V dropped 2 bases and J dropped 4 bases, with 8 bases sitting between them. The germline gives CDR1 MNHEY, CDR2 SMNVEV (reference sequence). The chain's CDR3 is CASSLGVGYGYTF. The CDR3, as DNA: TGTGCCAGCAGTTTAGGCGTCGGCTATGGCTACACCTTC.

This sequence joins TRBV7-9 and TRBJ2-7; TRBD2 is a possible D gene (5 bases). V was trimmed by 3 bases and J by 12 bases, leaving 21 bases between them. Germline lookup yields CDR1 SEHNR and CDR2 FQNEAQ (reference sequence). This CDR3 has 14 amino acids. CDR3: CASSFPTEEAPAYF. Written as DNA, the CDR3 is TGTGCCAGCAGCTTTCCCACGGAGGAGGCCCCCGCGTACTTC.

DNA of the CDR3: TGTGCCAGCAGTAAATCCAGGACAGGGGGATCGGAGACCCAGTACTTC. Amino acids: CASSKSRTGGSETQYF. This chain links TRBV6-2 or TRBV6-3 with TRBJ2-5; 10 bases match TRBD1. Trimming removed 5 bases from V and 5 bases from J; junction bases left unmatched: 11. The germline gives CDR1 MNHEY, CDR2 SVGEGT. The CDR3 is 16 residues long.

This clonotype was counted between two and nine times. The J gene is TRBJ2-5, the V gene TRBV20-1; D is unresolved. V was trimmed by 5 bases and J by 0 bases, leaving 10 bases between them. This CDR3 spans 13 amino acids. CDR1 is DFQATT, CDR2 SNEGSKA, per germline (reference sequence). For the CDR3, the DNA is TGCAGTGCTCCCGGAGCGTACCAAGAGACCCAGTACTTC. Its translation is CSAPGAYQETQYF.

This clonotype was counted a few times. This chain links TRBV27 with TRBJ2-7, with a weak D call TRBD1 (5 bases). Trimming shortened V by 7 bases and J by 3 bases, and 10 bases separated the two germline ends. The CDR3 spans 12 residues. Per the germline V gene, CDR1 is MNHEY and CDR2 is SMNVEV (reference sequence). This CDR3 is CASKRGSYEQYF. CDR3 nucleotides: TGTGCCAGCAAAAGGGGAAGCTACGAGCAGTACTTC.

CDR3 residues: CASGLKGGETQYF. CDR3 DNA sequence: TGTGCCAGCGGTCTCAAGGGCGGAGAGACCCAGTACTTC. This chain connects TRBV6-2 or TRBV6-3 to TRBJ2-5; D unclear. The V end was cut by 8 bases, the J end by 4 bases, with 14 bases between. CDR1 and CDR2 from the germline V gene are MNHEY and SVGEGT. The CDR3 totals 13 residues.

The chain is built from TRBV7-9 and TRBJ2-7, with 8 bases matching TRBD2. Germline assignment: CDR1 SEHNR and CDR2 FQNEAQ (reference sequence). The CDR3 loop spans 14 amino acids. V was pared by 6 bases and J by 5 bases, with 9 bases of the junction left unmatched. CDR3: CASRSSGPSNEQYF. Here the CDR3 DNA reads TGTGCCAGCAGATCTAGCGGGCCTTCAAACGAGCAGTACTTC.

The chain has TRBV7-3 and TRBJ1-6; a weak D match, TRBD1 (5 bases). V lost 1 base, J lost 8 bases, and 15 bases lay in between. The germline V gene has CDR1 SGHTA and CDR2 FQGTGA. The CDR3 totals 16 residues. The CDR3: CASSLKGGQRDSPLHF. The CDR3, as DNA: TGTGCCAGCAGCTTAAAGGGCGGACAACGGGATTCACCCCTCCACTTT.

J is TRBJ2-4 and V is TRBV28; D unresolved. The J call is in doubt because the DNA end fits TRBJ2-7 better. The germline V gene has CDR1 MDHEN and CDR2 SYDVKM. This CDR3 is 12 amino acids long. CDR3 sequence reads: CASSFVSNEQYF. The CDR3 region has the DNA TGTGCCAGCAGTTTCGTTAGCAACGAGCAGTACTTC.

This sequence joins TRBV20-1 and TRBJ1-5; possible D gene TRBD1, 5 bases. Germline CDR1 and CDR2: DFQATT and SNEGSKA (reference sequence). V was pared by 0 bases and J by 11 bases, with 32 bases between. This CDR3 has 19 amino acids. CDR3 in amino acids: CSARERDGTATFSRVAQHF. CDR3 DNA: TGCAGTGCTAGAGAGCGGGACGGGACCGCCACCTTTAGTAGAGTAGCCCAGCATTTT.

The chain joins TRBV11-3 to TRBJ2-5; 12 bases match TRBD1. The CDR3 sequence is 16 residues long. V lost 5 bases, J lost 5 bases, and 9 bases stayed unmatched. The germline V gene has CDR1 SGHNT and CDR2 YENEEA. The CDR3 here is CASSPYTGTGGETQYF. CDR3 coding DNA: TGTGCCAGCAGCCCGTACACTGGGACAGGGGGCGAGACCCAGTACTTC.

This clonotype appeared a few times. CDR3 in amino acids: CASSHRTESNYEQYF. The CDR3 region has the DNA TGCGCCAGCAGCCATCGGACAGAGTCCAACTACGAGCAGTACTTC. The chain has TRBV4-1 and TRBJ2-7; weak D call: TRBD1 (6 bases). This CDR3 contains 15 residues. In germline, CDR1 is MGHRA, CDR2 YSYEKL. The V end was cut by 3 bases, the J end by 3 bases, with 15 bases between.

The rearrangement links TRBV4-2 to TRBJ1-2, with 12 bases identical to TRBD1. From germline, CDR1 is LGHNA and CDR2 YNFKEQ. There are 17 residues in the CDR3. The trim removed 6 bases at V and 4 bases at J, leaving 12 bases unmatched. This CDR3 is CASRDTGTGGGGYGYTF. The CDR3 nucleotides read TGTGCCAGCAGGGATACCGGGACAGGGGGCGGGGGCTATGGCTACACCTTC.

V gene TRBV28 combines with J gene TRBJ2-1; D may be TRBD2 (6 bases). V was clipped by 2 bases and J by 0 bases, with 11 bases between them. CDR3 length: 16 residues. From germline, CDR1 is MDHEN and CDR2 SYDVKM. The DNA for the CDR3 is TGTGCCAGCAGTTTACCCCGGGGGAGCTCCTACAATGAGCAGTTCTTC. It encodes CASSLPRGSSYNEQFF.

The chain employs TRBV29-1 and TRBJ2-7; D is ambiguous. Judging by the DNA end, TRBJ2-1 fits better; the J call may be wrong. The CDR3 loop spans 13 amino acids. Germline-derived CDR1 and CDR2 are SQVTM and ANQGSEA. CDR3 region: CSVVRSGLETQFF. CDR3 DNA sequence: TGCAGCGTTGTTCGATCCGGGTTAGAGACCCAGTTCTTC.

The chain has TRBV29-1 and TRBJ2-7; D may be TRBD2 (6 bases). The V gene's germline CDR1 is SQVTM and CDR2 ANQGSEA. The CDR3 is made up of 12 amino acids. The V end was cut by 4 bases, the J end by 7 bases, with 14 bases between. The CDR3 region is CSVGGTPFEQYF. CDR3 sequence (DNA): TGCAGCGTTGGCGGGACTCCCTTTGAGCAGTACTTC.

The V and J genes are TRBV12-3 or TRBV12-4 and TRBJ1-1, with TRBD1 matching over 7 bases. V was clipped by 6 bases and J by 7 bases; unmatched bases: 14. The CDR3 runs 15 residues. The CDR3 nucleotides are TGTGCCAGCAGCTCGCAGACAGGGATCACGGGTGAAGCTTTCTTT. Encoded protein: CASSSQTGITGEAFF.

In its sample, this clonotype was seen once. The chain employs TRBV9 and TRBJ1-1; possible D gene TRBD1, 5 bases. V dropped 1 base and J dropped 6 bases, with 7 bases sitting between them. In germline, CDR1 is SGDLS, CDR2 YYNGEE. This CDR3 has 12 amino acids. This CDR3 is CASSVPGAEAFF. The CDR3 region has the DNA TGTGCCAGCAGCGTACCGGGGGCTGAAGCTTTCTTT.

The J gene is TRBJ2-1, the V gene TRBV28; 10 bases match TRBD1. The CDR3 contains 17 residues. J gave up 3 bases and V 3 bases, and 8 bases lay outside the gene matches. CDR1 and CDR2 (germline): MDHEN, SYDVKM. The chain's CDR3 is CASSLGWRTGGYNEQFF. For the CDR3, the DNA is TGTGCCAGCAGTTTGGGGTGGCGGACAGGGGGCTACAATGAGCAGTTCTTC.

This chain links TRBV7-8 with TRBJ2-3, with 9 bases fitting TRBD1. The CDR3 length is 17 residues. Germline trimming cut 6 bases from V and 0 bases from J; bases unmatched to any gene: 10. CDR1 is SGHVS and CDR2 is FQNEAQ in the germline V gene. This chain's CDR3 is CASRRDRVQTSTDTQYF. CDR3 DNA: TGTGCCAGCAGAAGGGACAGGGTCCAAACTAGCACAGATACGCAGTATTTT.

This sequence joins TRBV10-3 and TRBJ2-4; 10 bases line up with TRBD1. The CDR3 consists of 17 residues. Germline CDR1 reads ENHRY; CDR2 reads SYGVKD. J gave up 3 bases and V 2 bases, and 7 bases lay outside the gene matches. This CDR3 is CAISETDRGRSKNIQYF. CDR3 DNA: TGTGCCATCAGTGAGACCGACAGGGGGCGAAGCAAAAACATTCAGTACTTC.

This chain joins TRBV3-1 and TRBJ2-6; weak D call: TRBD1 (5 bases). The V gene's germline CDR1 is LGHDT and CDR2 YNNKEL (reference sequence). This CDR3 comprises 18 residues. V lost 0 bases, J lost 0 bases, and 12 bases lay in between. CDR3 nucleotide sequence: TGTGCCAGCAGCCAAGAAGGGGCCCTGAGCTCTGGGGCCAACGTCCTGACTTTC. Amino acid sequence: CASSQEGALSSGANVLTF.

The CDR3 DNA reads TGTGCCAGCAGCTTAATCGCAGGTTGGGGTTCACCCCTCCACTTT. Its translation is CASSLIAGWGSPLHF. The V and J genes are TRBV7-3 and TRBJ1-6, with D unresolved. The CDR3 covers 15 residues. The V gene's germline CDR1 is SGHTA and CDR2 FQGTGA. Trimming shortened V by 1 base and J by 9 bases, and 13 bases separated the two germline ends.